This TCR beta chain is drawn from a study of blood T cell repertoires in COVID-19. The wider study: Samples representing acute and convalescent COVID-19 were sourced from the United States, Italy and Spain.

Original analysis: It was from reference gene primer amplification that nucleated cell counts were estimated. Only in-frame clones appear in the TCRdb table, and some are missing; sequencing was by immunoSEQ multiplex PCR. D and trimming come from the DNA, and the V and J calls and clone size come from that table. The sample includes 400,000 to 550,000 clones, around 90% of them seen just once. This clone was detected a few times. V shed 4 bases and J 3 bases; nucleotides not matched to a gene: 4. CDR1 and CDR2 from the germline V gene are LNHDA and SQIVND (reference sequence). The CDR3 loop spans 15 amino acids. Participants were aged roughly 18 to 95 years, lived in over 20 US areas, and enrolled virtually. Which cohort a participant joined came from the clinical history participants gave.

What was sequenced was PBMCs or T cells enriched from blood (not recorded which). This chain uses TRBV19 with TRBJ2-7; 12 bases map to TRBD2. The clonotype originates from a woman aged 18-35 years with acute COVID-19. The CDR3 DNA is TGTGCCAGTAGTAGACTAGCGGGAGACTTCTACGAGCAGTACTTC. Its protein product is CASSRLAGDFYEQYF.